This T cell receptor beta chain is from a study of spatial heterogeneity in lung cancer. Study as a whole: Among detected sequences, beta-chain ones consistently exceeded alpha-chain ones in number. As counted in raw reads, each unique TCR and UMI combination appeared more than ten times on average.

V was pared by 3 bases and J by 3 bases, with 7 bases of the junction left unmatched. The CDR3 is 15 amino acids. Germline V gene sequence: CDR1 SEHNR, CDR2 FQNEAQ (reference sequence). This clonotype was detected many times. This beta chain represents an off-target read in a library built for alpha chains; its size is of limited meaning. The time point here: sample taken at primary tumor resection. The input material, whole RNA from tumor, nontumor lung or frozen PBMC, was sequenced unsorted. The donors comprised about 70 untreated early-stage non-small cell lung cancer patients. In the library, each TCR cDNA molecule bore its own unique molecular identifier. TCRdb independently ran MiXCR on the 5' RACE reads; one entry per CDR3 protein. This table has 2,500 to 3,000 distinct CDR3 sequences, 8.5% appearing once.

The chain recombines TRBV7-9 with TRBJ1-1; the match to TRBD1 covers 7 bases. The sequence was collected from a male donor with early-stage non-small cell lung cancer. This material consisted of normal lung tissue next to the tumor, taken at surgery. CDR3 sequence: CASSFIDREDTEAFF. The DNA of the CDR3 is TGTGCCAGCAGCTTCATCGACAGGGAGGACACTGAAGCTTTCTTT.